The rows below give T cell receptor beta chains drawn from one sample of a study of cytomegalovirus exposure and HLA in healthy donors. Data came from immunoSEQ multiplex PCR; TCRdb stores just in-frame clones and leaves some out. The data hold some 180,000 clones, with around 83% observed a single time. The specimen was PBMCs. Source of these receptors: a man aged 35 to 55 in good health and CMV-seropositive. CDR3s include the opening cysteine and the closing phenylalanine or tryptophan. The D gene is left open where the match is weak. Only some rows state a clone size, as once, few, many or a class for expanded clones.

CDR3 protein: CAISETGLYNEQFF
CDR3 DNA: TGTGCCATCAGTGAGACAGGGTTGTACAATGAGCAGTTCTTC
J gene: TRBJ2-1
V gene: TRBV10-3
clone size: -
D gene: -

CDR3 protein: CASRRQGESWPQHF
CDR3 DNA: TGTGCCAGTCGAAGACAGGGGGAAAGTTGGCCCCAGCATTTT
J gene: TRBJ1-5
V gene: TRBV19
clone size: -
D gene: TRBD1

CDR3 protein: CASSLRTGGADGYTF
CDR3 DNA: TGTGCCAGCAGCTTAAGGACAGGGGGCGCCGATGGCTACACCTTC
J gene: TRBJ1-2
V gene: TRBV7-2
clone size: -
D gene: TRBD1

CDR3 protein: CASSLAPGQGYGYTF
CDR3 DNA: TGCGCCAGCAGCTTGGCCCCGGGACAGGGCTATGGCTACACCTTC
J gene: TRBJ1-2
V gene: TRBV5-1
clone size: -
D gene: TRBD1

CDR3 protein: CASSLGGYSSYEQYF
CDR3 DNA: TGTGCCAGCAGCTTAGGTGGCTACAGCTCCTACGAGCAGTACTTC
J gene: TRBJ2-7
V gene: TRBV7-9
clone size: -
D gene: -

CDR3 protein: CASRPTTSFYEQYF
CDR3 DNA: TGTGCCAGCAGGCCCACGACTAGCTTCTACGAGCAGTACTTC
J gene: TRBJ2-7
V gene: TRBV2
clone size: few
D gene: TRBD2

CDR3 protein: CASSIYSMNTEAFF
CDR3 DNA: TGCGCCAGCAGCATATACAGTATGAACACTGAAGCTTTCTTT
J gene: TRBJ1-1
V gene: TRBV5-1
clone size: -
D gene: -

CDR3 protein: CASRTLARGGNQPQHF
CDR3 DNA: TGTGCCAGCAGGACCCTCGCAAGGGGTGGCAATCAGCCCCAGCATTTT
J gene: TRBJ1-5
V gene: TRBV2
clone size: -
D gene: -

CDR3 protein: CASSLLGTRTDTQYF
CDR3 DNA: TGTGCCAGCAGTTTATTGGGGACTAGAACAGATACGCAGTATTTT
J gene: TRBJ2-3
V gene: TRBV27
clone size: -
D gene: TRBD2

CDR3 protein: CASSSHGYTF
CDR3 DNA: TGTGCCAGCAGTTCTCATGGCTACACCTTC
J gene: TRBJ1-2
V gene: TRBV28
clone size: few
D gene: -

CDR3 protein: CASSSLTESGELFF
CDR3 DNA: TGTGCCAGCAGCTCTTTGACAGAATCCGGGGAGCTGTTTTTT
J gene: TRBJ2-2
V gene: TRBV5-4
clone size: -
D gene: -

CDR3 protein: CSSSPRQLSYNEQFF
CDR3 DNA: TGTTCCAGCAGCCCACGACAGCTTTCCTACAATGAGCAGTTCTTC
J gene: TRBJ2-1
V gene: TRBV7-9
clone size: -
D gene: -

CDR3 protein: CASSLYSGYIHEQYF
CDR3 DNA: TGTGCCAGCAGCTTATATTCCGGGTACATCCACGAGCAGTACTTC
J gene: TRBJ2-7
V gene: TRBV7-9
clone size: -
D gene: -

CDR3 protein: CASSLTSGGTGELFF
CDR3 DNA: TGCGCCAGCAGCTTGACGAGCGGGGGCACCGGGGAGCTGTTTTTT
J gene: TRBJ2-2
V gene: TRBV5-1
clone size: -
D gene: TRBD2

CDR3 protein: CASSSDRADYEQYF
CDR3 DNA: TGTGCCAGCTCGTCTGACAGGGCGGACTACGAGCAGTACTTC
J gene: TRBJ2-7
V gene: TRBV18
clone size: -
D gene: TRBD1

CDR3 protein: CASSLGGTVYEQYF
CDR3 DNA: TGTGCCAGCAGCTTGGGGGGGACGGTATACGAGCAGTACTTC
J gene: TRBJ2-7
V gene: TRBV11-3
clone size: -
D gene: TRBD2

CDR3 protein: CASSYSDGDRYTF
CDR3 DNA: TGTGCCAGCAGTTACTCGGACGGGGATCGCTACACCTTC
J gene: TRBJ1-2
V gene: TRBV6-5
clone size: -
D gene: -

CDR3 protein: CASSVERTGGFGGYTF
CDR3 DNA: TGTGCCAGCAGCGTAGAGAGGACAGGGGGCTTTGGTGGCTACACCTTC
J gene: TRBJ1-2
V gene: TRBV9
clone size: -
D gene: TRBD1

CDR3 protein: CASSNTSGSGETQYF
CDR3 DNA: TGTGCCAGCAGCAACACTAGCGGGAGCGGGGAGACCCAGTACTTC
J gene: TRBJ2-5
V gene: TRBV11-2
clone size: few
D gene: TRBD2

CDR3 protein: CASSRQGNTEAFF
CDR3 DNA: TGTGCCAGCAGCCGACAGGGAAACACTGAAGCTTTCTTT
J gene: TRBJ1-1
V gene: TRBV7-9
clone size: -
D gene: TRBD1

CDR3 protein: CASSPGGLAGTRWEQYF
CDR3 DNA: TGTGCCAGCAGCCCGGGGGGACTAGCGGGTACCAGGTGGGAGCAGTACTTC
J gene: TRBJ2-7
V gene: TRBV7-9
clone size: -
D gene: TRBD2

CDR3 protein: CASSRDRGIDEQYF
CDR3 DNA: TGTGCCAGCAGTCGCGACAGGGGCATCGACGAGCAGTACTTC
J gene: TRBJ2-7
V gene: TRBV28
clone size: once
D gene: TRBD1

CDR3 protein: CAIRPGGVTYEQYF
CDR3 DNA: TGTGCCATCAGGCCTGGCGGGGTTACCTACGAGCAGTACTTC
J gene: TRBJ2-7
V gene: TRBV10-3
clone size: once
D gene: -

CDR3 protein: CSVYSGTSGDNEQFF
CDR3 DNA: TGCAGCGTTTATTCCGGGACTAGCGGCGACAATGAGCAGTTCTTC
J gene: TRBJ2-1
V gene: TRBV29-1
clone size: -
D gene: TRBD2

CDR3 protein: CASSSGTGSETQYF
CDR3 DNA: TGTGCCAGCAGCTCTGGGACAGGGAGCGAGACCCAGTACTTC
J gene: TRBJ2-5
V gene: TRBV5-4
clone size: -
D gene: TRBD1

CDR3 protein: CASRPSYSEQFF
CDR3 DNA: TGCGCCAGCAGGCCCTCATATAGTGAGCAGTTCTTC
J gene: TRBJ2-1
V gene: TRBV5-1
clone size: -
D gene: -

CDR3 protein: CAWSVPTSGRVQETQYF
CDR3 DNA: TGTGCCTGGAGTGTTCCTACTAGCGGGAGGGTCCAAGAGACCCAGTACTTC
J gene: TRBJ2-5
V gene: TRBV30
clone size: -
D gene: TRBD2

CDR3 protein: CASSFSTGEATFF
CDR3 DNA: TGTGCCAGCAGTTTTTCCACCGGCGAGGCGACTTTCTTT
J gene: TRBJ1-1
V gene: TRBV27
clone size: -
D gene: -

CDR3 protein: CASSVDPDRAYGYTF
CDR3 DNA: TGTGCCAGCAGCGTAGACCCTGACAGGGCCTATGGCTACACCTTC
J gene: TRBJ1-2
V gene: TRBV9
clone size: -
D gene: TRBD1

CDR3 protein: CASSRQGSTDTQYF
CDR3 DNA: TGTGCCAGCTCCCGACAGGGTAGCACAGATACGCAGTATTTT
J gene: TRBJ2-3
V gene: TRBV18
clone size: -
D gene: TRBD1

CDR3 protein: CASSLTGGNGETQYF
CDR3 DNA: TGTGCCAGCAGTCTAACAGGGGGCAACGGGGAGACCCAGTACTTC
J gene: TRBJ2-5
V gene: TRBV28
clone size: few
D gene: TRBD1

CDR3 protein: CASSFTRGRTEAFF
CDR3 DNA: TGTGCCAGCAGCTTTACCAGGGGGCGCACGGAAGCTTTCTTT
J gene: TRBJ1-1
V gene: TRBV7-2
clone size: few
D gene: TRBD1

CDR3 protein: CASSLDWDRGHTGELFF
CDR3 DNA: TGTGCCAGCAGCTTGGACTGGGACAGGGGGCACACCGGGGAGCTGTTTTTT
J gene: TRBJ2-2
V gene: TRBV5-5
clone size: -
D gene: TRBD1

CDR3 protein: CATSRAGTAPEKLFF
CDR3 DNA: TGTGCCACCAGCAGAGCCGGGACAGCCCCTGAAAAACTGTTTTTT
J gene: TRBJ1-4
V gene: TRBV15
clone size: -
D gene: TRBD1

CDR3 protein: CASSEGASPLHF
CDR3 DNA: TGTGCCAGCAGTGAGGGCGCATCACCCCTCCACTTT
J gene: TRBJ1-6
V gene: TRBV2
clone size: -
D gene: -

CDR3 protein: CASSSGKGRSTGELFF
CDR3 DNA: TGTGCCAGCAGCTCCGGGAAGGGCCGGTCCACCGGGGAGCTGTTTTTT
J gene: TRBJ2-2
V gene: TRBV7-9
clone size: -
D gene: -

CDR3 protein: CASSIRPEYIAGEWEETQYF
CDR3 DNA: TGTGCCAGCAGCATACGCCCAGAATACATAGCGGGAGAGTGGGAAGAGACCCAGTACTTC
J gene: TRBJ2-5
V gene: TRBV21-1
clone size: -
D gene: -

CDR3 protein: CASSETRTGGGGANVLTF
CDR3 DNA: TGTGCCAGCAGTGAAACCCGAACAGGGGGCGGTGGGGCCAACGTCCTGACTTTC
J gene: TRBJ2-6
V gene: TRBV2
clone size: -
D gene: TRBD1

CDR3 protein: CAWSVRDRSTEAFF
CDR3 DNA: TGTGCCTGGAGTGTACGGGACAGGAGTACTGAAGCTTTCTTT
J gene: TRBJ1-1
V gene: TRBV30
clone size: once
D gene: TRBD1

CDR3 protein: CASRGTPNYGYTF
CDR3 DNA: TGTGCCAGCAGGGGGACACCTAACTATGGCTACACCTTC
J gene: TRBJ1-2
V gene: TRBV2
clone size: -
D gene: -

CDR3 protein: CASRTATGDSSEAFF
CDR3 DNA: TGTGCCAGCAGGACTGCAACAGGGGATTCCTCTGAAGCTTTCTTT
J gene: TRBJ1-1
V gene: TRBV6-6
clone size: -
D gene: TRBD1

CDR3 protein: CASSSPRSAETQYF
CDR3 DNA: TGTGCCAGCAGCTCACCCCGGAGTGCGGAGACCCAGTACTTC
J gene: TRBJ2-5
V gene: TRBV9
clone size: once
D gene: -